This TCR beta chain was observed in a study of somatic mutations in cytotoxic T cells in rheumatoid arthritis. On the study more broadly: At nearly 100% purity, some V beta antibody-stained T-cell populations were flow-sorted, and these included V beta1+ cells that were sequenced for TCRB.

TCRdb's copy holds only in-frame clones and misses some; the assay was immunoSEQ multiplex PCR. Of approximately 30,000 clones listed, 82% are singletons. CDR3 length equals 15 residues. CDR1 is SEHNR, CDR2 FQNEAQ, per germline (reference sequence). V lost 5 bases and J lost 5; bases outside the gene matches: 7. This chain joins TRBV7-9 and TRBJ1-1; 11 positions match TRBD1. The sample consisted of CD8+ T cells sorted from blood. The TCR was taken from an adult with rheumatoid arthritis. The CDR3 DNA reads TGTGCCAGCAGCCAGGGACAGGGGGTTTGGACTGAAGCTTTCTTT. Translated, it gives CASSQGQGVWTEAFF. Filled out from reference TRBV7-9 and TRBJ1-1, the complete variable domain reads DTGVSQNPRHKITKRGQNVTFRCDPISEHNRLYWYRQTLGQGPEFLTYFQNEAQLEKSRLLSDRFSAERPKGSFSTLEIQRTEQGDSAMYLCASSQGQGVWTEAFFGQGTRLTVV.